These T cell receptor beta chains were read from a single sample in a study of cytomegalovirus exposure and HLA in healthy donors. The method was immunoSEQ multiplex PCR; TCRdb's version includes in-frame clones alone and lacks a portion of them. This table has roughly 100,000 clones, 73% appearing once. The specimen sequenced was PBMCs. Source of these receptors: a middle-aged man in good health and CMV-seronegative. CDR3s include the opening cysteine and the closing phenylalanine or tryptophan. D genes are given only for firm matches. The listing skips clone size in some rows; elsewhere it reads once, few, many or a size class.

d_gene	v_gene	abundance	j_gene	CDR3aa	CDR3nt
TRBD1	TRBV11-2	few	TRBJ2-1	CASSLLPSGTGDEQFF	TGTGCCAGCAGCTTGCTCCCATCCGGGACAGGAGATGAGCAGTTCTTC
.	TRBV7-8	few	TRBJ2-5	CASSLMTGEETQYF	TGTGCCAGCAGCTTAATGACAGGAGAAGAGACCCAGTACTTC
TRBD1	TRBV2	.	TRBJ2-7	CASSQGQGRTYEQYF	TGTGCCAGCAGCCAAGGACAGGGGAGGACCTACGAGCAGTACTTC
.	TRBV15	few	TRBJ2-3	CATSRAPLEGLTDTQYF	TGTGCCACCAGCAGAGCACCCCTAGAGGGCCTCACAGATACGCAGTATTTT
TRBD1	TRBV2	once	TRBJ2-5	CASSADRVSETQYF	TGTGCCAGCAGTGCGGACAGGGTTTCGGAGACCCAGTACTTC
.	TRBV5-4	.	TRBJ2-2	CASRRWGDSYTGELFF	TGTGCCAGCAGGCGCTGGGGGGACAGTTACACCGGGGAGCTGTTTTTT
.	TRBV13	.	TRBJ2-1	CASSLDFNEQFF	TGTGCCAGCAGCTTAGACTTCAATGAGCAGTTCTTC
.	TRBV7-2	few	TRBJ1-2	CASSFRGKTFNYGYTF	TGTGCCAGCAGCTTCCGGGGGAAGACCTTCAACTATGGCTACACCTTC
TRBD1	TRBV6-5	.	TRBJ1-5	CASRPGQAAGRPQHF	TGTGCCAGCAGACCCGGACAGGCGGCTGGTCGGCCCCAGCATTTT
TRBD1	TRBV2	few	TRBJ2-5	CASSVGTGRYF	TGTGCCAGCAGTGTCGGGACAGGGAGATACTTC
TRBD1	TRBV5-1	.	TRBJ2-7	CASRTDRLSYEQYF	TGCGCCAGCCGTACGGACAGGCTCTCCTACGAGCAGTACTTC
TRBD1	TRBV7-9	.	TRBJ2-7	CASSSSGTDPPYEQYF	TGTGCCAGCAGTTCGTCCGGGACAGACCCCCCCTACGAGCAGTACTTC
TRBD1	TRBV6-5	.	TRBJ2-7	CATTGTGDYEQYF	TGTGCCACAACCGGGACAGGGGACTACGAGCAGTACTTC
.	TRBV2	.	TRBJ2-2	CASTGTIHTGELFF	TGTGCCAGCACCGGGACAATTCACACCGGGGAGCTGTTTTTT
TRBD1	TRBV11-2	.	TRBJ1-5	CASSSTGGDQPQHF	TGTGCCAGCAGCTCTACAGGGGGGGATCAGCCCCAGCATTTT
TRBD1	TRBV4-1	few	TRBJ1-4	CASSQMGTGGREKLFF	TGCGCCAGCAGCCAGATGGGGACAGGGGGTCGGGAAAAACTGTTTTTT
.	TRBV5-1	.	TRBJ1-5	CASSLSPGHLNQPQHF	TGCGCCAGCAGCTTGTCCCCGGGACACCTCAATCAGCCCCAGCATTTT
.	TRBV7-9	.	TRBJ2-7	CASSQAAGKNSYEQYF	TGTGCCAGCAGCCAGGCCGCAGGGAAAAACTCCTACGAGCAGTACTTC
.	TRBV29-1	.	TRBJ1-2	CSVEEAGFNYGYTF	TGCAGCGTTGAAGAGGCAGGATTCAACTATGGCTACACCTTC
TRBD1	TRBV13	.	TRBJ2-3	CASSRKGSGGSADTQYF	TGTGCCAGCAGCCGAAAAGGATCAGGGGGCTCGGCAGATACGCAGTATTTT
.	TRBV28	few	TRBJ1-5	CASSSPHRASGGPQHF	TGTGCCAGCAGTTCACCCCACAGGGCGAGTGGTGGGCCCCAGCATTTT
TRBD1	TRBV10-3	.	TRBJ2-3	CAISGTRTGVSTDTQYF	TGTGCCATCAGTGGGACCCGGACAGGAGTTAGCACAGATACGCAGTATTTT
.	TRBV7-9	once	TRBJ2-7	CASSLGQASYEQYF	TGTGCCAGCAGCTTAGGACAGGCCTCCTACGAGCAGTACTTC
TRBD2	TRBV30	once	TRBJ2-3	CAFLAGGIDTDTQYF	TGTGCCTTCTTAGCGGGGGGGATCGACACAGATACGCAGTATTTT
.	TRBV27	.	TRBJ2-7	CASSLLSTGAYEQYF	TGTGCCAGCAGTTTATTAAGCACAGGAGCATACGAGCAGTACTTC
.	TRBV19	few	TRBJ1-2	CASSHLSGYGYTF	TGTGCCAGTAGCCACCTTTCCGGTTATGGCTACACCTTC
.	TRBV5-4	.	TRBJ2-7	CASSLGAGEYEQYF	TGTGCCAGCAGCCTCGGGGCAGGGGAATACGAGCAGTACTTC
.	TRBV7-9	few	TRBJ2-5	CASTRDQETQYF	TGTGCCAGCACGCGGGACCAAGAGACCCAGTACTTC
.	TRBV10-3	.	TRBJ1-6	CAISESEEGRNNSPLHF	TGTGCCATCAGTGAGTCGGAAGAGGGTCGGAATAATTCACCCCTCCACTTT
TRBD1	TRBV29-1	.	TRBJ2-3	CSVYRGSSTDTQYF	TGCAGCGTTTACAGGGGTTCCAGCACAGATACGCAGTATTTT
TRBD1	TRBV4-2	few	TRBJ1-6	CASSPAGQDGASPLHF	TGTGCCAGCAGCCCCGCCGGACAGGATGGTGCTTCACCCCTCCACTTT
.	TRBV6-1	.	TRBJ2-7	CASSGPGPNLYEQYF	TGTGCCAGCAGTGGACCGGGTCCTAACCTCTACGAGCAGTACTTC
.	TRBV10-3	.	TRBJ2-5	CAISESPTRETQYF	TGTGCCATCAGTGAGTCCCCCACCCGGGAGACCCAGTACTTC
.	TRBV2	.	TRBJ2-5	CASSEAVQAARGTQYF	TGTGCCAGCAGTGAAGCGGTCCAGGCTGCAAGGGGGACCCAGTACTTC
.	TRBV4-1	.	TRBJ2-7	CASSQNFGLGSYEQYF	TGCGCCAGCAGCCAAAATTTCGGACTCGGGTCCTACGAGCAGTACTTC
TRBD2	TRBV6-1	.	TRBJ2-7	CASSGGLAGGLLMSREQYF	TGTGCCAGCAGTGGGGGACTAGCGGGGGGCCTTTTAATGAGTCGCGAGCAGTACTTC
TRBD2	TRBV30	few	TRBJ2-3	CAWSNWTSNTDTQYF	TGTGCCTGGAGTAATTGGACTAGCAACACAGATACGCAGTATTTT
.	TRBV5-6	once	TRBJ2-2	CASSSPTGTNTGELFF	TGTGCCAGCAGCTCCCCAACAGGGACCAACACCGGGGAGCTGTTTTTT
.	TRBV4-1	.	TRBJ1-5	CASSHDWTRGNQPQHF	TGCGCCAGCAGCCACGACTGGACAAGGGGTAATCAGCCCCAGCATTTT
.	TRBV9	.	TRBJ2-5	CASSPGGETQYF	TGTGCCAGCAGCCCTGGGGGCGAGACCCAGTACTTC
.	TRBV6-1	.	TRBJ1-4	CASGEVYGEKLFF	TGTGCCAGCGGGGAGGTTTATGGTGAAAAACTGTTTTTT
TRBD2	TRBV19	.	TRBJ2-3	CASSTPGGLGTQYF	TGTGCCAGTAGTACCCCGGGGGGGCTGGGTACGCAGTATTTT
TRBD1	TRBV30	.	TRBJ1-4	CACTRQGGAEKLFF	TGTGCCTGTACGCGACAGGGCGGCGCTGAAAAACTGTTTTTT
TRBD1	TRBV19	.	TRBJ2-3	CASSSGTGGTDTQYF	TGTGCCAGTAGTTCCGGGACAGGGGGCACAGATACGCAGTATTTT
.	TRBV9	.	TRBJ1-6	CASSASPGKNSPLHF	TGTGCCAGCAGCGCGAGTCCAGGGAAGAATTCACCCCTCCACTTT
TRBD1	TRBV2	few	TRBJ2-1	CASSGTGVHNEQFF	TGTGCCAGCAGTGGTACAGGGGTACACAATGAGCAGTTCTTC
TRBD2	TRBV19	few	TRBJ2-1	CASRLGLAGYNEQFF	TGTGCCAGTAGATTGGGACTAGCGGGTTACAATGAGCAGTTCTTC
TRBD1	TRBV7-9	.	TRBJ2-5	CASSSDWDREPGETQYF	TGTGCCAGCAGCTCGGATTGGGACAGGGAACCTGGGGAGACCCAGTACTTC
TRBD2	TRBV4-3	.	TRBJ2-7	CASSQSSGDNYEQYF	TGCGCCAGCAGCCAATCTAGCGGGGACAACTACGAGCAGTACTTC
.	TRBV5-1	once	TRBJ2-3	CASSLGVGADTQYF	TGCGCCAGCAGCTTGGGGGTAGGGGCAGATACGCAGTATTTT
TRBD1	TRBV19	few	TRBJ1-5	CASSPGGRQPQHF	TGTGCCAGTAGTCCAGGGGGACGCCAGCCCCAGCATTTT
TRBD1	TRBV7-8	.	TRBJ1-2	CASSLAWSRGDGYTF	TGTGCCAGCAGCTTAGCGTGGTCCAGGGGGGATGGCTACACCTTC
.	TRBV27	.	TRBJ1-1	CASSLSERGFEAFF	TGTGCCAGCAGTTTATCGGAAAGGGGCTTTGAAGCTTTCTTT
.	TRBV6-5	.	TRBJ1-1	CASSYSGILDTEAFF	TGTGCCAGCAGTTACTCCGGGATTTTGGACACTGAAGCTTTCTTT
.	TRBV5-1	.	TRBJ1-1	CASSLALGGDTEAFF	TGCGCCAGCAGCTTGGCCTTGGGGGGGGACACTGAAGCTTTCTTT
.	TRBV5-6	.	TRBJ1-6	CASSLFRTHTSSYNSPLHF	TGTGCCAGCAGCTTGTTTCGGACTCATACTAGCTCCTATAATTCACCCCTCCACTTT
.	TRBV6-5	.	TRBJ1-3	CASQRGFSGNTIYF	TGTGCCTCCCAAAGGGGTTTCTCTGGAAACACCATATATTTT
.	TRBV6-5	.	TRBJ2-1	CASSYTSPIVPREQFF	TGTGCCAGCAGTTACACTTCCCCGATTGTTCCGCGTGAGCAGTTCTTC
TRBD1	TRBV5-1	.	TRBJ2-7	CASSQDRAQQYF	TGCGCCAGCAGCCAGGACAGGGCTCAGCAGTACTTC